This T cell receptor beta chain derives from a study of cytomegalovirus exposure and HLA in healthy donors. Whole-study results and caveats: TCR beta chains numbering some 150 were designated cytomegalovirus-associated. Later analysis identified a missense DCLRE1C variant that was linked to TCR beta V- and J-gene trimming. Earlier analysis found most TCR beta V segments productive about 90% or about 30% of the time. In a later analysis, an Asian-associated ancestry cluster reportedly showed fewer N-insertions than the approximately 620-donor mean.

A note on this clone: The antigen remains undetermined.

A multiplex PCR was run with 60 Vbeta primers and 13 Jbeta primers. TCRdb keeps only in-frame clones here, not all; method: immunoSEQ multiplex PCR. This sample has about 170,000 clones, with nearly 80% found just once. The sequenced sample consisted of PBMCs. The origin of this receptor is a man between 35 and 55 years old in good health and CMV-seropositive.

The CDR3 coding sequence is TGTGCCAGCAGTTCCAGCGGGGGGAGGGGCGGCTACACCTTC. Protein product: CASSSSGGRGGYTF. The chain joins TRBV6-6 to TRBJ1-2, with TRBD1 as a possible D gene (5 bases). Germline V CDR1 and CDR2: MNHNY, SVGAGI (reference sequence). The CDR3 has 14 residues. V was cut by 4 bases and J by 8 bases, with 17 bases left in between.